This record covers a single T cell receptor beta chain. Its antigen remains unidentified. This sample was included in a study of cytomegalovirus exposure and HLA in healthy donors. Assay: immunoSEQ multiplex PCR; the TCRdb copy retains only in-frame clones and omits some. The data contain more than 110,000 clones, 88% of them singletons. Regarding the study as a whole: A list of around 160 TCR beta chains associated with cytomegalovirus was given. That first-cohort TCR clusters tended to co-occur in the 120 or so validation repertoires was found in a later analysis. With high specificity and sensitivity, the classifier reportedly diagnosed cytomegalovirus status. It was confirmed in vitro that a few of the CMV-associated chains were specific for CMV antigens.

This CDR3 contains 15 residues. J gave up 9 bases and V 4 bases, and 8 bases lay outside the gene matches. Germline V gene data show CDR1 as MNHNS and CDR2 as SASEGT. V is TRBV6-1 and J is TRBJ2-7; 14 bases agree with TRBD2. The receptor comes from a woman aged 18-30 years in good health and CMV-seropositive. The source material was PBMCs. CDR3 sequence reads: CASSAPGLAGVRQYF. Here the CDR3 DNA reads TGTGCCAGCAGTGCCCCGGGACTAGCGGGAGTACGGCAGTACTTC.